This TCR beta chain comes out of a study of STAT5B mutations in CD4+ large granular lymphocyte leukemia. In the study overall: Healthy donors showed HLA-associated enrichment of the CDR3 'QG' motif.

Clones were read by immunoSEQ multiplex PCR, and TCRdb kept only the in-frame ones, dropping some. The table has roughly 21,000 clones, approximately 75% seen once; the top ten hold 3.5% to 5%. Study-wide results and limits: Main leukemic clonotypes were patient-specific, but roughly 26% appeared at low frequency elsewhere. Higher CD4+ than CD8+ T-LGLL clonality might reflect small sample size.

The CDR3 covers 15 residues. Trimming stripped 2 bases from V and 2 bases from J, with 9 bases between. Germline CDR1 and CDR2: MDHEN and SYDVKM. Turning to this clone: Antigen: not known.

The sequenced sample consisted of CD4+ T cells from blood buffy coats. This chain joins TRBV28 and TRBJ2-2; D perhaps matches TRBD2 (6 bases). The receptor's source is a human donor in good health. The CDR3 protein is CASSLPGVNTGELFF. DNA for the CDR3: TGTGCCAGCAGTTTACCGGGGGTTAACACCGGGGAGCTGTTTTTT.